The source of this TCR beta chain is a study of blood T cell repertoires in COVID-19. Across the study: Specimens from acute and convalescent COVID-19 originated in the United States, Italy and Spain. From T cells, B-cell-depleted T cells, or PBMCs came the material, which was cDNA or gDNA.

As originally analysed: Reference gene primers were amplified, and this amplification served to estimate nucleated cell counts. TCRdb's copy holds only in-frame clones and misses some; the assay was immunoSEQ multiplex PCR. The D gene and trimming were derived from the DNA, and the V and J assignments and clone size from that table. The table lists 200,000 to 300,000 clones, around 88% of them singletons, with approximately 6% in the top ten. Recruited during active infection, patients (from Seattle) were subsequently followed longitudinally. The sample comprised peripheral blood. This receptor was identified in a woman at least 80 years old with COVID-19, enrolled during active disease.

In DNA, the CDR3 is TGTGCCAGCAGTTACTCGTACAGGGGCGACGAAAAACTGTTTTTT. It is translated as CASSYSYRGDEKLFF. The chain has TRBV6-2 or TRBV6-3 and TRBJ1-4; 7 bases are shared with TRBD1. The CDR3 is made up of 15 amino acids. The germline gives CDR1 MNHEY, CDR2 SVGEGT. V was pared by 0 bases and J by 8 bases, with 6 bases of the junction left unmatched.